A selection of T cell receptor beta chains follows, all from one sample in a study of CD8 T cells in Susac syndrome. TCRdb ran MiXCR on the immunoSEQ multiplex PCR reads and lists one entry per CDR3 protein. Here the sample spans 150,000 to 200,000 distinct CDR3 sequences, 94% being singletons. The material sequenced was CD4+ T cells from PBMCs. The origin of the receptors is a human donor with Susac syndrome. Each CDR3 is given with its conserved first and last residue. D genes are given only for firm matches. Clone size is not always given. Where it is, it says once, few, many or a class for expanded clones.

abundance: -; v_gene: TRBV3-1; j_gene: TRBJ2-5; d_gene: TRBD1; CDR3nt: TGTGCCAGCAGCCGCGGGACAGGGCACCAAGAGACCCAGTACTTC; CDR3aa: CASSRGTGHQETQYF
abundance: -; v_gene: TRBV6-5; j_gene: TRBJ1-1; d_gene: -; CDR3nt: TGTGCCAGCAGTTACACTTTCACAGTGCTGAACACTGAAGCTTTCTTT; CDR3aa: CASSYTFTVLNTEAFF
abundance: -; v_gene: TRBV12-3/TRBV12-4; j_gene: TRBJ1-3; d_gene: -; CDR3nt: TGTGCCAGCAGGGGGGGCAGGACTTCTGGAAACACCATATATTTT; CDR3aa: CASRGGRTSGNTIYF
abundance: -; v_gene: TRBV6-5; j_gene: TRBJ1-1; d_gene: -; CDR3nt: TGTGCCAGCAGGGGGCTTGGTGAAGCTTTCTTT; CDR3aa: CASRGLGEAFF
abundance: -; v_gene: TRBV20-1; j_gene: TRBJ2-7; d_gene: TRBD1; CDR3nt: TGCAGTGCCGGACACCTTAGGGACAGCCTATCCTACGAGCAGTACTTC; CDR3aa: CSAGHLRDSLSYEQYF
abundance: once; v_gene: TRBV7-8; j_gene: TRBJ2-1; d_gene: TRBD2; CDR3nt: TGTGCCAGCAGCCCATCCGGGACTAGCGGTTACAATGAGCAGTTCTTC; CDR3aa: CASSPSGTSGYNEQFF
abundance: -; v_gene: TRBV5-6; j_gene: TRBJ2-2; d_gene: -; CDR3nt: TGTGCCAGCAGCCCCCGAGCGAACACCGGGGAGCTGTTTTTT; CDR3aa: CASSPRANTGELFF
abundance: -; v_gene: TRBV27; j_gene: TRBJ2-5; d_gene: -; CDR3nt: TGTGCCAGCAGTTCGGGGTACCAAGAGACCCAGTACTTC; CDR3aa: CASSSGYQETQYF
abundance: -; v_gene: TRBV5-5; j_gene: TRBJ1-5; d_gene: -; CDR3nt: TGTGCCAGCAGCTCCGGACAGTTCAATCAGCCCCAGCATTTT; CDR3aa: CASSSGQFNQPQHF
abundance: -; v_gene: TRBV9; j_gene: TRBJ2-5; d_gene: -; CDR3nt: TGTGCCAGCAGCGCATCTAGTTCCCGAGAGACCCAGTACTTC; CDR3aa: CASSASSSRETQYF
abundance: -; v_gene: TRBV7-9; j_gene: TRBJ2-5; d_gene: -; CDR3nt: TGTGCCAGCAGCCGGGGACTGATACAAGAGACCCAGTACTTC; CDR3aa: CASSRGLIQETQYF
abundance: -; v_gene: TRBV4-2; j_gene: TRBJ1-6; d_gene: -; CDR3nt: TGTGCCAGCAGCCGGGAGGGGGTGGGTTCACCCCTCCACTTT; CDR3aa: CASSREGVGSPLHF
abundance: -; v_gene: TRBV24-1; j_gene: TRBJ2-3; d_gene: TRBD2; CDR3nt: TGTGCCACCAGCGTCGGACTAGCCTCTAGCACAGATACGCAGTATTTT; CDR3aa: CATSVGLASSTDTQYF